The source of this TCR beta chain is a study of cytomegalovirus exposure and HLA in healthy donors. CDR1 is SGHRS, CDR2 YFSETQ, per germline. The length of the CDR3 is 8 residues. A multiplex PCR was run with 60 Vbeta primers and 13 Jbeta primers. Data came from immunoSEQ multiplex PCR; TCRdb stores just in-frame clones and leaves some out. The sample consists of approximately 220,000 clones, approximately 68% of them appearing once. This clone occurred once. The source material was PBMCs. The TCR was taken from a woman aged 25 to 45 in good health and CMV-seronegative. The chain links TRBV5-1 to TRBJ2-2, with D unclear. As DNA, the CDR3 is TGCTCCACGAAGCGGCTGTTTTTT. It is translated as CSTKRLFF.